The 16 T cell receptor beta chains below come from one sample, sequenced in a study of CD8 T cells in Susac syndrome. The RNA, 0.5 to 1 ug, was put through reverse transcription using random hexamers. TCRdb called the immunoSEQ multiplex PCR reads again in MiXCR, with one record for every CDR3 protein. The table shows some 170,000 distinct CDR3 sequences, with approximately 93% occurring only once. The sample comprised CD4+ T cells from PBMCs. The origin of the receptors is a human donor with multiple sclerosis.

V gene TRBV14 combines with J gene TRBJ2-5, with D perhaps TRBD2 (5 bases). V lost 2 bases to trimming and J lost 5 bases, with 18 bases between them. CDR1 and CDR2 from the germline V gene are SGHDN and FVKESK. This CDR3 has 16 amino acids. In DNA, the CDR3 is TGTGCCAGCAGCCAATATGACTATTATAGAGGGGAGACCCAGTACTTC. Protein product: CASSQYDYYRGETQYF.

The CDR3: CGQLEEEKLFF. The CDR3 bases are TGCGGCCAACTTGAGGAAGAAAAACTGTTTTTT. This chain joins TRBV20-1 and TRBJ1-4; D uncertain. CDR3 length equals 11 residues. Germline CDR1 reads DFQATT; CDR2 reads SNEGSKA (reference sequence).

V gene TRBV6-5 combines with J gene TRBJ1-5, with a tentative D call TRBD1 (6 bases). V gave up 4 bases and J gave up 5 bases, with 12 bases separating them. The CDR3 is made up of 14 amino acids. The germline V gene encodes CDR1 MNHEY and CDR2 SVGAGI. The CDR3 DNA reads TGTGCCAGCAGTTCTGGACAGAACCATCAGCCCCAGCATTTT. Translating gives CASSSGQNHQPQHF.

This rearrangement joins TRBV30 to TRBJ1-5, with D possibly being TRBD1 (5 bases). Germline CDR1 reads GTSNPN; CDR2 reads SVGIG (reference sequence). The CDR3 totals 15 residues. V was cut by 3 bases and J by 5 bases, with 17 bases left in between. CDR3 in amino acids: CAWSSGGVRDQPQHF. CDR3 nucleotide sequence: TGTGCCTGGAGCTCCGGGGGGGTACGGGATCAGCCCCAGCATTTT. The entire variable domain, with the rest obtained from reference TRBV30 and TRBJ1-5, is as follows: SQTIHQWPATLVQPVGSPLSLECTVEGTSNPNLYWYRQAAGRGLQLLFYSVGIGQISSEVPQNLSASRPQDRQFILSSKKLLLSDSGFYLCAWSSGGVRDQPQHFGDGTRLSIL.

The V and J genes are TRBV23-1 and TRBJ1-1; no definite D call. TRBV23-1 is an ORF for which the function is uncertain. Trimming removed 7 bases at V and 1 base at J, with 7 bases between. This CDR3 is built from 12 residues. This chain's CDR3 is CASTSKNTEAFF. For the CDR3, the DNA is TGCGCCAGCACCTCTAAGAACACTGAAGCTTTCTTT.

This clonotype was detected once. The chain carries TRBV4-2 and TRBJ2-3; 10 bases fit TRBD2. The CDR3 sequence is 17 residues long. The germline gives CDR1 LGHNA, CDR2 YNFKEQ. The J segment lost 5 bases and the V segment lost 1 base, leaving 9 bases of the junction unmatched. The CDR3 region has the DNA TGTGCCAGCAGCCAAGGCCTAGCGGGAGAGAGCGGAGATACGCAGTATTTT. This sequence encodes CASSQGLAGESGDTQYF.

The V gene is TRBV28, the J gene TRBJ2-3; TRBD2 matches at 8 bases. J was trimmed by 2 bases and V by 7 bases; bases with no gene match: 5. In germline, CDR1 is MDHEN, CDR2 SYDVKM. The CDR3 has 14 amino acids. The CDR3 DNA sequence: TGTGCCAGCATTGCGGGAGGATCCACAGATACGCAGTATTTT. Translating gives CASIAGGSTDTQYF.

V is TRBV7-2 and J is TRBJ1-5; D is uncertain. V gave up 5 bases and J gave up 7 bases, with 12 bases separating them. The CDR3 extends over 13 amino acids. Germline lookup yields CDR1 SGHTA and CDR2 FQGNSA. Written as DNA, the CDR3 is TGTGCCAGCAGCGTGGCCATTGACCAGCCCCAGCATTTT. It encodes CASSVAIDQPQHF.

The chain couples TRBV6-5 to TRBJ2-7, with D perhaps assigned TRBD1 or TRBD2 (5 bases each). CDR1 MNHEY and CDR2 SVGAGI come from the germline V gene. V was pared by 0 bases and J by 6 bases, with 18 bases between. There are 16 residues in the CDR3. The DNA of the CDR3 is TGTGCCAGCAGTTACTCGGCAGGGCCCTCGGCGGGCGAGCAGTACTTC. Translating gives CASSYSAGPSAGEQYF.

The chain has TRBV4-2 and TRBJ1-4; D not certain. Germline CDR1 reads LGHNA; CDR2 reads YNFKEQ. The CDR3 has 15 residues. V was shortened by 2 bases and J by 2 bases, with 9 bases between the two germline ends. The DNA of the CDR3 is TGTGCCAGCAGCCAACGGGGTTTCACTAATGAAAAACTGTTTTTT. Translation gives CASSQRGFTNEKLFF.

The gene calls are TRBV7-2 and TRBJ2-3; 8 bases map to TRBD2. The CDR3 length is 15 residues. The germline CDR1 and CDR2 sequences are SGHTA and FQGNSA. The trim removed 3 bases at V and 0 bases at J, leaving 2 bases unmatched. CDR3 loop: CASSFVAGSTDTQYF. In DNA, the CDR3 is TGTGCCAGCAGCTTCGTAGCGGGAAGCACAGATACGCAGTATTTT. The full variable domain, in which reference TRBV7-2 and TRBJ2-3 provide the parts outside the CDR3, is GAGVSQSPSNKVTEKGKDVELRCDPISGHTALYWYRQSLGQGLEFLIYFQGNSAPDKSGLPSDRFSAERTGGSVSTLTIQRTQQEDSAVYLCASSFVAGSTDTQYFGPGTRLTVL.

V is TRBV4-1 and J is TRBJ1-5; 7 nucleotides align to TRBD1. V shed 2 bases and J 3 bases; nucleotides not matched to a gene: 4. The CDR3 is 15 amino acids. The germline V gene has CDR1 MGHRA and CDR2 YSYEKL. In DNA form, the CDR3 reads TGCGCCAGCAGCCAACCCGACAGGGACAATCAGCCCCAGCATTTT. Protein product: CASSQPDRDNQPQHF.

The genes are TRBV6-6 and TRBJ1-2, with 8 bases matching TRBD1. V dropped 4 bases and J dropped 7; count of bases not matched to a gene: 5. This CDR3 has 13 amino acids. From germline, CDR1 is MNHNY and CDR2 SVGAGI (reference sequence). The CDR3 DNA reads TGTGCCAGCAGTTCGACAGGGGCAGCTGGCTACACCTTC. Translation: CASSSTGAAGYTF.

CDR3 loop: CASSFPRWRDTRRADTQYF. Here the CDR3 DNA reads TGTGCCAGCAGTTTCCCCCGTTGGCGGGATACGAGGAGGGCAGATACGCAGTATTTT. The chain is built from TRBV28 and TRBJ2-3; a weak D match, TRBD2 (6 bases). This CDR3 comprises 19 residues. Trimming took off 3 bases at V and 4 bases at J, with 26 bases between the two ends. CDR1 and CDR2 from the germline V gene are MDHEN and SYDVKM.

The chain carries TRBV7-8 and TRBJ2-3; 12 bases are a match to TRBD2. The CDR3 is 16 residues long. The germline V gene encodes CDR1 SGHVS and CDR2 FQNEAQ. Trimming removed 5 bases from V and 4 bases from J; junction bases left unmatched: 7. CDR3 region: CASSPGLAGSADTQYF. The CDR3 region has the DNA TGTGCCAGCAGCCCCGGACTAGCGGGATCGGCAGATACGCAGTATTTT.

The chain joins TRBV20-1 to TRBJ2-3; 8 positions match TRBD1. The germline V gene encodes CDR1 DFQATT and CDR2 SNEGSKA (reference sequence). The CDR3 runs 15 residues. J gave up 3 bases and V 5 bases, and 10 bases lay outside the gene matches. CDR3 sequence: CSASRGQGSTDTQYF. The CDR3 DNA reads TGCAGTGCTTCTCGTGGACAGGGTTCGACAGATACGCAGTATTTT.